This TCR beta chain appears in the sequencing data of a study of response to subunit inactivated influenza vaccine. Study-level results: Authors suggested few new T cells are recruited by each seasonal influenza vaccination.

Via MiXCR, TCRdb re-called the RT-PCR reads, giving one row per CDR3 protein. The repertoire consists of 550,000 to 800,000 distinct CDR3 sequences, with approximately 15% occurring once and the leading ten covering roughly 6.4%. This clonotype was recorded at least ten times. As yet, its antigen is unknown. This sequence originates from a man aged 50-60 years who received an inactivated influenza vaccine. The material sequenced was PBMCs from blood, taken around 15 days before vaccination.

DNA for the CDR3: TGTGCCAGCACCGGACTAGGAACCGGAGGGGATACGCAGTATTTT. Amino acids: CASTGLGTGGDTQYF. The chain links TRBV6-1 to TRBJ2-3; 7 bases line up with TRBD2. CDR1 and CDR2 (germline): MNHNS, SASEGT. V was clipped by 7 bases and J by 6 bases; unmatched bases: 13. This CDR3 has 15 amino acids.